A selection of T cell receptor beta chains follows, all from one sample in a study of cytomegalovirus exposure and HLA in healthy donors. The repertoire was sequenced with immunoSEQ multiplex PCR; TCRdb's copy has only in-frame clones and lacks some. This table has 100,000 to 120,000 clones, approximately 84% appearing once. Sequenced sample: PBMCs. The receptors were gathered from a man between 40 and 49 years old in good health and CMV-seronegative. CDR3s include the opening cysteine and the closing phenylalanine or tryptophan. D genes are given only for firm matches. Clone sizes are given selectively: once, few, many, or a class where the clone is expanded.

NA TRBJ1-6 TRBV7-9 NA CASSLLAANSPLHF TGTGCCAGCAGCTTATTGGCGGCAAATTCACCCCTCCACTTT
TRBD1 TRBJ1-2 TRBV5-1 NA CASSSGDRGINYGYTF TGCGCCAGCAGCTCGGGGGACAGGGGAATAAACTATGGCTACACCTTC
TRBD1 TRBJ1-6 TRBV6-1 NA CASSTTGTGDSPLHF TGTGCCAGCAGTACCACCGGGACAGGGGACTCACCCCTCCACTTT
TRBD1 TRBJ1-2 TRBV29-1 NA CSGGGTGSNYGYTF TGCAGCGGGGGGGGGACAGGGTCTAACTATGGCTACACCTTC
NA TRBJ2-5 TRBV18 NA CASSLKDSQETQYF TGTGCCAGCTCACTAAAGGACAGCCAAGAGACCCAGTACTTC
NA TRBJ2-5 TRBV9 NA CASSVATFQETQYF TGTGCCAGCAGCGTAGCTACTTTTCAAGAGACCCAGTACTTC
NA TRBJ1-3 TRBV30 NA CAWSVAAGNTIYF TGTGCCTGGAGTGTCGCAGCTGGAAACACCATATATTTT
NA TRBJ1-5 TRBV15 NA CATRGALSNQPQHF TGTGCCACCAGGGGGGCCCTTAGCAATCAGCCCCAGCATTTT
NA TRBJ1-3 TRBV30 NA CAWRGGAGNTIYF TGTGCCTGGAGGGGAGGAGCTGGAAACACCATATATTTT
NA TRBJ1-4 TRBV28 NA CASSPREVGPEKLFF TGTGCCAGCAGTCCCCGGGAGGTCGGGCCTGAAAAACTGTTTTTT
NA TRBJ1-2 TRBV28 NA CASSSATALYGYTF TGTGCCAGCAGTTCGGCGACAGCACTATATGGCTACACCTTC
NA TRBJ1-1 TRBV7-9 once CASSLGVGTLIEGAFF TGTGCCAGCAGCTTAGGCGTCGGGACACTCATTGAGGGGGCTTTCTTT
TRBD1 TRBJ2-7 TRBV6-1 once CASSLWTGAYEQYF TGTGCCAGCAGTCTGTGGACAGGGGCCTACGAGCAGTACTTC
TRBD2 TRBJ2-5 TRBV7-2 NA CASSLLAGVPETQYF TGTGCCAGCAGCTTACTAGCGGGGGTCCCGGAGACCCAGTACTTC
NA TRBJ1-1 TRBV5-1 few CASSLPGVNTEAFF TGCGCCAGCAGCTTGCCAGGGGTGAACACTGAAGCTTTCTTT
NA TRBJ1-5 TRBV5-1 NA CASSLDEGLNQPQHF TGCGCCAGCAGCTTGGATGAGGGCCTAAATCAGCCCCAGCATTTT
NA TRBJ1-3 TRBV30 NA CAGDSGSGNTIYF TGTGCCGGAGACAGTGGCTCTGGAAACACCATATATTTT